The entry below gives a single T cell receptor beta chain sequence along with its context. Given a much more abundant clone one base away, this may be a read error. TRB rearrangements were amplified by multiplex PCR with BIOMED2 TRB-A/B primers. In TCRdb, the multiplex PCR reads were re-called with MiXCR into one record per CDR3 protein. The sample has 8,000 to 9,500 distinct CDR3 sequences, approximately 29% seen once. Each TRB amplification used roughly 220-550 ng of genomic DNA from blood. This sample is part of a study of T and B cells in COVID-19 patients. Germline assignment: CDR1 LNHDA and CDR2 SQIVND (reference sequence). The V and J ends lost 11 bases and 2 bases respectively, with 16 bases between them. The CDR3 runs 13 residues.

Sequencing input: blood. V is TRBV19 and J is TRBJ2-7; D may be TRBD2 (5 bases). This clonotype was sampled from a human donor who had recovered from COVID-19. The CDR3 protein is CASSDGLTYEQYF. The CDR3 DNA follows: TGTGCCTCCTCAGACGGACTGACCTACGAGCAGTACTTC.